The 30 T cell receptor beta chains reported below all come from one sample, sequenced in a study of blood T cell repertoires in COVID-19. Some clones are missing from TCRdb's copy, which holds only in-frame ones; the method was immunoSEQ multiplex PCR. The sample contains some 270,000 clones, approximately 88% of which appear only once. The source material was PBMCs or T cells enriched from blood (not recorded which). The receptors were gathered from a woman between 35 and 50 years old who had recovered from COVID-19.

The chain employs TRBV2 and TRBJ2-7, with TRBD2 identical over 9 bases. This CDR3 spans 14 amino acids. Unmatched junction bases numbered 5, after V lost 4 bases and J lost 4 bases. Germline V gives CDR1 SNHLY, CDR2 FYNNEI. Here the CDR3 reads CASSAAGGRYEQYF. In DNA form, the CDR3 reads TGTGCCAGCAGTGCAGCGGGAGGCAGGTACGAGCAGTACTTC.

V usage is TRBV27 and J usage is TRBJ2-3; 9 positions agree with TRBD2. The CDR3 is made up of 14 amino acids. The ends lost 5 bases at V and 4 bases at J; junction bases unmatched: 4. From germline, CDR1 is MNHEY and CDR2 SMNVEV (reference sequence). The CDR3 DNA sequence: TGTGCCAGCAGTCGCGGGGGGGCCGCAGATACGCAGTATTTT. Translation gives CASSRGGAADTQYF.

In this sample, this clone turned up once. The chain has TRBV5-6 and TRBJ2-7; D is unresolved. The CDR3 contains 14 residues. Trimming removed 0 bases from V and 4 bases from J, with 11 bases in between. The germline V gene encodes CDR1 SGHDT and CDR2 YYEEEE. CDR3 amino acids: CASSLGRFVYEQYF. In DNA, the CDR3 is TGTGCCAGCAGCTTGGGCAGATTTGTTTACGAGCAGTACTTC.

This clone has just one count. The chain is built from TRBV21-1 and TRBJ2-7; TRBD2 is the table's D call and was not checked against the DNA. TRBV21-1 is reported as a pseudogene. The length of the CDR3 is 15 residues. The CDR3 is CASSPREGYFYEQYF. The CDR3, as DNA: TGTGCCAGCAGCCCACGGGAGGGCTACTTCTACGAGCAGTACTTC.

V usage is TRBV9 and J usage is TRBJ1-4, with TRBD1 matching 7 bases. V lost 0 bases, J lost 4 bases, and 3 bases stayed unmatched. This CDR3 has 15 amino acids. The germline V gene encodes CDR1 SGDLS and CDR2 YYNGEE. CDR3 bases: TGTGCCAGCAGCGTAGAGGGACAGCGTAATGAAAAACTGTTTTTT. Protein product: CASSVEGQRNEKLFF.

This sequence joins TRBV10-3 and TRBJ2-7; D not resolved. The CDR3 covers 16 residues. Between the trimmed V and J ends, which lost 0 bases and 0 bases, there was a span of 12 bases. CDR1 ENHRY and CDR2 SYGVKD come from the germline V gene. Written as DNA, the CDR3 is TGTGCCATCAGTGAGTCGATGGGCTCGAGCTCCTACGAGCAGTACTTC. This translates into CAISESMGSSSYEQYF.

The chain has TRBV18 and TRBJ2-7, with TRBD1 matching over 10 bases. J was trimmed by 0 bases and V by 2 bases; bases with no gene match: 4. From germline, CDR1 is KGHSH and CDR2 LQKENI. This CDR3 is 16 amino acids long. CDR3 nucleotides: TGTGCCAGCTCACCAACAGGGACAGGGGTCTCCTACGAGCAGTACTTC. Translated: CASSPTGTGVSYEQYF.

V gene TRBV2 combines with J gene TRBJ1-3, with D possibly TRBD1 on 5 matching bases. The germline V gene has CDR1 SNHLY and CDR2 FYNNEI. The CDR3 consists of 15 residues. V dropped 7 bases and J dropped 0 bases, with 13 bases sitting between them. This chain's CDR3 is CASTSQVNSGNTIYF. CDR3 DNA: TGTGCCAGCACCTCACAGGTTAACTCTGGAAACACCATATATTTT.

The chain uses TRBV5-6 and TRBJ2-3, with 7 positions matching TRBD1. The J segment lost 1 base and the V segment lost 3 bases, leaving 5 bases of the junction unmatched. There are 15 residues in the CDR3. Germline V gene sequence: CDR1 SGHDT, CDR2 YYEEEE. CDR3: CASSWNRGGTDTQYF. CDR3 sequence (DNA): TGTGCCAGCAGCTGGAACAGGGGAGGCACAGATACGCAGTATTTT.

This clone showed up just once. The junction and the germline gene differ at one end; a read error may be behind it. The chain joins TRBV12-3 or TRBV12-4 to TRBJ1-5; 9 bases line up with TRBD1. The CDR3 length is 12 residues. Here the CDR3 reads CASSLANRDRAF. Written as DNA, the CDR3 is TGTGCCAGCAGTTTAGCAAACCGGGACAGGGCGTTT.

This clone has a single count. Additional DNA sequences in this sample encode the identical CDR3. The chain is built from TRBV15 and TRBJ2-5; 7 positions match TRBD2. V gave up 0 bases and J gave up 5 bases; unmatched junction bases: 3. This CDR3 spans 14 amino acids. CDR1 is LNHNV and CDR2 is YYDKDF in the germline V gene (reference sequence). The chain's CDR3 is CATSRDLGGETQYF. The DNA of the CDR3 is TGTGCCACCAGCAGAGATTTGGGGGGGGAGACCCAGTACTTC.

V and J are TRBV2 and TRBJ2-7, with TRBD2 matching 10 bases. V was clipped by 4 bases and J by 3 bases; unmatched bases: 3. The CDR3 totals 14 residues. Germline loops: CDR1 SNHLY, CDR2 FYNNEI. CDR3 sequence reads: CASSVLAGLYEQYF. The CDR3, as DNA: TGTGCCAGCAGTGTACTAGCGGGACTCTACGAGCAGTACTTC.

This chain links TRBV11-2 with TRBJ2-4; the D gene is possibly TRBD1 (5 bases). The CDR3 totals 14 residues. CDR1 SGHAT and CDR2 FQNNGV come from the germline V gene. V was shortened by 1 base and J by 4 bases, with 8 bases between the two germline ends. CDR3 in amino acids: CASSLAQAKNIQYF. CDR3 DNA sequence: TGTGCCAGCAGCTTAGCACAGGCAAAAAACATTCAGTACTTC.

The table lists this clone with a count of one. The chain has TRBV28 and TRBJ2-7; D remains unclear. Germline CDR1 reads MDHEN; CDR2 reads SYDVKM. The CDR3 covers 16 residues. V lost 5 bases, J lost 0 bases, and 17 bases lay in between. In DNA form, the CDR3 reads TGTGCCAGCAGTCCCCCGGGTCCTCTGAGCTCCTACGAGCAGTACTTC. It is translated as CASSPPGPLSSYEQYF.

The chain has TRBV2 and TRBJ1-1, with unresolved D. V was cut by 7 bases and J by 1 base, with 4 bases left in between. This CDR3 is built from 11 residues. Germline CDR1 reads SNHLY; CDR2 reads FYNNEI. CDR3 residues: CASIKNTEAFF. In nucleotides, the CDR3 is TGTGCCAGCATTAAGAACACTGAAGCTTTCTTT.

This rearrangement joins TRBV2 to TRBJ1-5; D uncertain. CDR1 is SNHLY and CDR2 is FYNNEI in the germline V gene. The CDR3 is 15 amino acids. V was shortened by 7 bases and J by 5 bases, with 18 bases between the two germline ends. CDR3 sequence reads: CASKLRSARDQPQHF. In DNA, the CDR3 is TGTGCCAGCAAACTTCGATCAGCCCGGGATCAGCCCCAGCATTTT.

The chain couples TRBV4-1 to TRBJ1-1, with D perhaps matching TRBD1 (5 bases). V lost 0 bases, J lost 4 bases, and 12 bases lay in between. CDR1 and CDR2 (germline): MGHRA, YSYEKL. This CDR3 is 15 amino acids long. CDR3 amino acids: CASSQEWARATEAFF. The CDR3 region has the DNA TGCGCCAGCAGCCAAGAGTGGGCCAGGGCCACTGAAGCTTTCTTT.

The rearrangement uses TRBV5-1 and TRBJ2-5; 10 positions agree with TRBD2. Trimming at V came to 3 bases and at J to 2 bases, leaving 4 bases not matched to a gene. Germline CDR1 SGHRS, CDR2 YFSETQ. CDR3 length: 15 amino acids. The CDR3 here is CASSYASGSQETQYF. Written as DNA, the CDR3 is TGCGCCAGCAGCTACGCTAGCGGGAGTCAAGAGACCCAGTACTTC.

This sequence joins TRBV13 and TRBJ2-1; TRBD2 matches 15 bases. From germline, CDR1 is PRHDT and CDR2 FYEKMQ (reference sequence). With V trimmed by 4 bases and J by 9 bases, 7 bases remained unmatched. This CDR3 spans 16 amino acids. CDR3 nucleotide sequence: TGTGCCAGCAGCTCGCGGACTAGCGGGGGGGCCGCTGAGCAGTTCTTC. It codes for CASSSRTSGGAAEQFF.

The rearrangement uses TRBV7-8 and TRBJ2-5, with 8 positions matching TRBD2. The CDR3 runs to 16 residues. Trimming removed 3 bases from V and 3 bases from J; junction bases left unmatched: 9. The germline V gene has CDR1 SGHVS and CDR2 FQNEAQ. The CDR3: CASSFARGGPKETQYF. The CDR3 coding sequence is TGTGCCAGCAGCTTCGCCCGGGGGGGCCCGAAAGAGACCCAGTACTTC.

V usage is TRBV19 and J usage is TRBJ2-7; 9 nucleotides match TRBD1. The CDR3 is made up of 15 amino acids. Germline-derived CDR1 and CDR2 are LNHDA and SQIVND (reference sequence). The trim removed 6 bases at V and 3 bases at J, leaving 9 bases unmatched. The CDR3 bases are TGTGCCAGTAGGCCCGTAGGGACAGGGATCTACGAGCAGTACTTC. Protein product: CASRPVGTGIYEQYF.

The chain couples TRBV7-2 to TRBJ2-7; D might be TRBD2 (6 bases). V dropped 5 bases and J dropped 0 bases, with 14 bases sitting between them. The CDR3 spans 15 residues. CDR1 is SGHTA, CDR2 FQGNSA, per germline. CDR3 protein: CASSPERVSSYEQYF. The CDR3 coding sequence is TGTGCCAGCAGCCCCGAGCGGGTTAGCTCCTACGAGCAGTACTTC. Combining the CDR3 with reference TRBV7-2 and TRBJ2-7 gives the whole variable domain GAGVSQSPSNKVTEKGKDVELRCDPISGHTALYWYRQSLGQGLEFLIYFQGNSAPDKSGLPSDRFSAERTGGSVSTLTIQRTQQEDSAVYLCASSPERVSSYEQYFGPGTRLTVT.

The chain joins TRBV7-9 to TRBJ1-2; TRBD1 might be the D (5 bases). Trimming took off 5 bases at V and 1 base at J, with 11 bases between the two ends. Germline values: CDR1 SEHNR, CDR2 FQNEAQ (reference sequence). This CDR3 comprises 14 residues. The CDR3 reads CASSQGSVNYGYTF. CDR3 DNA: TGTGCCAGCAGCCAGGGTTCAGTTAACTATGGCTACACCTTC.

Written as DNA, the CDR3 is TGTGCCAGCAGTCCTCAGGGAACCCTCTATGGCTACACCTTC. Amino acid sequence: CASSPQGTLYGYTF. The V call is TRBV5-8, the J call TRBJ1-2, with D tentatively TRBD1 (5 bases). From germline, CDR1 is SGHTS and CDR2 YDEGEE. The CDR3 is made up of 14 amino acids. Trimming removed 5 bases from V and 4 bases from J, with 15 bases in between.

The chain joins TRBV29-1 to TRBJ2-3; D perhaps matches TRBD2 (6 bases). Germline-derived CDR1 and CDR2 are SQVTM and ANQGSEA. V lost 6 bases, J lost 3 bases, and 16 bases lay in between. This CDR3 region has 14 residues. Written as DNA, the CDR3 is TGCAGCGTAGGGGTGGGGGGTCGAACAGATACGCAGTATTTT. It specifies CSVGVGGRTDTQYF.

The rearrangement uses TRBV6-5 and TRBJ2-1, with 11 bases identical to TRBD1. CDR3 length equals 15 residues. Germline V gene data show CDR1 as MNHEY and CDR2 as SVGAGI. The J segment lost 6 bases and the V segment lost 2 bases, leaving 3 bases of the junction unmatched. CDR3 residues: CASSYAGTGGNEQFF. The CDR3 region has the DNA TGTGCCAGCAGTTACGCCGGGACAGGGGGCAATGAGCAGTTCTTC.

This chain uses TRBV5-1 with TRBJ1-4; tentatively, D is TRBD1 (5 bases). This CDR3 has 15 amino acids. Trimming shortened V by 3 bases and J by 4 bases, and 13 bases separated the two germline ends. Per germline, CDR1 SGHRS and CDR2 YFSETQ. The chain's CDR3 is CASSYGTPGNEKLFF. In DNA form, the CDR3 reads TGCGCCAGCAGCTACGGGACTCCGGGTAATGAAAAACTGTTTTTT.

V and J are TRBV27 and TRBJ2-2; tentative D call: TRBD1 (8 bases). Germline V lookup: CDR1 MNHEY, CDR2 SMNVEV (reference sequence). The CDR3 is 17 amino acids. The V end was cut by 4 bases, the J end by 4 bases, with 19 bases between. CDR3 amino acids: CASSWGGTGEGTGELFF. In nucleotides, the CDR3 is TGTGCCAGCAGTTGGGGGGGGACAGGCGAGGGCACCGGGGAGCTGTTTTTT.

V usage is TRBV6-5 and J usage is TRBJ1-2, with 7 bases lining up with TRBD1. Germline-derived CDR1 and CDR2 are MNHEY and SVGAGI. This CDR3 has 13 amino acids. V trimming: 4 bases; J trimming: 7 bases; junction bases outside the gene matches: 6. The CDR3, as DNA: TGTGCCAGCAGTTCCCAGACAGGGTTTGGCTACACCTTC. It translates to CASSSQTGFGYTF.

The gene calls are TRBV3-1 (or the pseudogene TRBV3-2) and TRBJ2-7; 8 positions agree with TRBD2. J lost 11 bases, V lost 0 bases, and 6 bases had no gene match. CDR1 and CDR2 from the germline V gene are LGHDT and YNNKEL (reference sequence). The CDR3 sequence is 13 residues long. CDR3 sequence reads: CASSQDRGGPEYF. The CDR3 DNA sequence: TGTGCCAGCAGCCAAGATCGGGGGGGCCCGGAGTACTTC.